This note documents a single TCR beta chain sequence. Participants were aged about 18 to 95 years, lived in under 25 US areas, and enrolled virtually. A COVID-19 case was met by exposed participants within 2 weeks before study entry. CDR1 is LNHNV, CDR2 YYDKDF, per germline (reference sequence). The CDR3 is 14 residues long. Trimming removed 2 bases at V and 7 bases at J, with 9 bases between. The sample is drawn from a study of blood T cell repertoires in COVID-19. Authors' data handling: Estimates of nucleated cell counts were drawn from the amplification of reference gene primers. Libraries were prepared by immunoSEQ multiplex PCR; TCRdb keeps only in-frame clonotypes and omits some of them. D and trimming come from the DNA, and the V and J calls and clone size come from that table. The data show 350,000 or so clones, about nine tenths seen once.

Sequenced material: PBMCs or T cells enriched from blood (not recorded which). This clonotype was sampled from a young woman who had been exposed to COVID-19. This chain joins TRBV15 and TRBJ1-6, with D uncertain. The CDR3 DNA reads TGTGCCACCAGCAGAAAAATCCAGAATTCACCCCTCCACTTT. Translating gives CATSRKIQNSPLHF.